These 31 T cell receptor beta chains originate from one sample sequenced in a study of blood T cell repertoires in COVID-19. Assay: immunoSEQ multiplex PCR; the TCRdb copy retains only in-frame clones and omits some. The table has approximately 220,000 clones, roughly 80% seen once. Specimen: peripheral blood. These TCRs come from a woman older than 75 with acute or convalescent COVID-19.

This chain links TRBV19 with TRBJ1-4; 8 nucleotides match TRBD1. Trimming took 6 bases from V and 2 from J; bases not matched to a gene: 11. The germline CDR1 and CDR2 sequences are LNHDA and SQIVND (reference sequence). This CDR3 contains 17 residues. The CDR3 bases are TGTGCCAGTAGACCGCCCCGGACAGGGACGACTAATGAAAAACTGTTTTTT. This codes for CASRPPRTGTTNEKLFF.

V gene TRBV6-5 combines with J gene TRBJ1-2; D call uncertain. The germline V gene has CDR1 MNHEY and CDR2 SVGAGI. CDR3 length: 14 residues. With 0 bases removed from V and 8 bases from J, the gap between germline ends came to 13 bases. The CDR3 coding sequence is TGTGCCAGCAGTTACTCGAGAGACGGAGGCGGCTACACCTTC. Amino acids: CASSYSRDGGGYTF.

This clone showed up just once. V usage is TRBV4-2 and J usage is TRBJ2-2, with 8 bases matching TRBD2. CDR1 and CDR2 from the germline V gene are LGHNA and YNFKEQ. There are 17 residues in the CDR3. J lost 7 bases, V lost 0 bases, and 10 bases had no gene match. The CDR3 DNA sequence: TGTGCCAGCAGCCAAGAGACGAGCGGGAGAACTAACGGGGAGCTGTTTTTT. This sequence encodes CASSQETSGRTNGELFF.

This clone was picked up a small number of times. The rearrangement uses TRBV4-2 and TRBJ1-1, with D tentatively TRBD1 (6 bases). The V end lost 0 bases, the J end lost 3 bases, and 11 bases lay between the germline ends. The CDR3 consists of 15 residues. CDR1 and CDR2 from the germline V gene are LGHNA and YNFKEQ. The CDR3: CASSQEPGVDTEAFF. The CDR3 DNA reads TGTGCCAGCAGCCAAGAGCCAGGGGTGGACACTGAAGCTTTCTTT.

This chain joins TRBV19 and TRBJ1-5, with 9 bases that match TRBD1. The CDR3 is made up of 16 amino acids. Germline values: CDR1 LNHDA, CDR2 SQIVND (reference sequence). V lost 5 bases, J lost 7 bases, and 12 bases stayed unmatched. In DNA form, the CDR3 reads TGTGCCAGTAGTGCAAGGGACAGGGAATGGCGCCAGCCCCAGCATTTT. The encoded protein is CASSARDREWRQPQHF.

This clone was found many times. The CDR3: CASSREPRGDGNTIYF. The CDR3 DNA is TGCGCCAGCAGCCGAGAACCCAGGGGTGACGGAAACACCATATATTTT. The chain carries TRBV4-1 and TRBJ1-3; the D gene is possibly TRBD1 (6 bases). This CDR3 has 16 residues. CDR1 and CDR2 from the germline V gene are MGHRA and YSYEKL. The V and J ends lost 4 bases and 4 bases respectively, with 17 bases between them.

The table lists this clone with a count of one. At one of its ends the junction is not consistent with the germline gene, which may arise from a read error. V gene TRBV5-1 combines with J gene TRBJ2-7; D might be TRBD1 or TRBD2, each matching 7 bases. Germline CDR1 reads SGHRS; CDR2 reads YFSETQ. The CDR3 covers 14 residues. As DNA, the CDR3 is TGCGTCAGCAGCGGGATCGACAGGGCGGCCGAGCAGTACTTC. Protein product: CVSSGIDRAAEQYF.

J is TRBJ1-2 and V is TRBV23-1; 11 bases are shared with TRBD1. TRBV23-1 is sorted into the ORF group, with uncertain function. V lost 8 bases and J lost 3; bases outside the gene matches: 11. CDR3 length: 16 amino acids. In DNA, the CDR3 is TGCGCCAGCCTTATTAAAGGGGGACAGGGGGACTATGGCTACACCTTC. This translates into CASLIKGGQGDYGYTF.

This clone was seen just once. The genes are TRBV6-5 and TRBJ1-2; the match to TRBD1 covers 7 bases. With 6 bases clipped from V and 8 bases from J, the junction kept 9 bases outside the gene matches. The CDR3 spans 13 residues. The V gene's germline CDR1 is MNHEY and CDR2 SVGAGI. CDR3 loop: CASSGDRLGGYTF. The CDR3 DNA is TGTGCCAGCAGCGGGGACAGACTGGGAGGCTACACCTTC.

The V and J genes are TRBV5-1 and TRBJ2-1, with 9 bases identical to TRBD1. After removal of 4 bases from V and 0 bases from J, the junction contained 5 bases not matched to a gene. This CDR3 region has 16 residues. The germline CDR1 and CDR2 sequences are SGHRS and YFSETQ. The DNA for the CDR3 is TGCGCCAGCAGCCCGGGACAGGGTTTCTCCTACAATGAGCAGTTCTTC. Its translation is CASSPGQGFSYNEQFF.

The genes are TRBV3-1 (or the pseudogene TRBV3-2) and TRBJ2-7, with 14 bases identical to TRBD2. The junction had 5 bases not matched to a gene; V was cut back by 6 bases and J by 4 bases. Germline V gene data show CDR1 as LGHDT and CDR2 as YNNKEL (reference sequence). This CDR3 is 15 amino acids long. The CDR3 is CASSKTSGGAYEQYF. The CDR3 DNA reads TGTGCCAGCAGTAAGACTAGCGGGGGGGCGTACGAGCAGTACTTC.

The chain combines TRBV2 with TRBJ2-7; 7 nucleotides align to TRBD1. The CDR3 has 13 residues. The J segment lost 5 bases and the V segment lost 4 bases, leaving 5 bases of the junction unmatched. The germline V gene has CDR1 SNHLY and CDR2 FYNNEI. This CDR3 reads CASSGQGPDEQYF. The CDR3 coding sequence is TGTGCCAGCAGTGGACAGGGCCCTGACGAGCAGTACTTC.

There are a few counts of this clone. The chain links TRBV18 to TRBJ1-4; 7 bases match TRBD1. Germline values: CDR1 KGHSH, CDR2 LQKENI. This CDR3 has 15 amino acids. The V segment lost 4 bases and the J segment 8 bases; nucleotides outside the gene matches: 10. The CDR3 sequence: CASSLAGTDGEKLFF. CDR3 sequence (DNA): TGTGCCAGCTCACTGGCCGGGACAGATGGGGAAAAACTGTTTTTT.

This chain uses TRBV20-1 with TRBJ2-1, with 7 bases aligning to TRBD2. The germline CDR1 and CDR2 sequences are DFQATT and SNEGSKA (reference sequence). V lost 2 bases and J lost 15; bases outside the gene matches: 7. The CDR3 extends over 11 amino acids. The CDR3 DNA sequence: TGCAGTGCTAGATTCGGGACTAAGGGGTTCTTC. Amino acids: CSARFGTKGFF.

This clone was seen just once. The J gene is TRBJ2-1, the V gene TRBV20-1, with D uncertain. Germline V gives CDR1 DFQATT, CDR2 SNEGSKA (reference sequence). Trimming left V 0 bases short and J 12 bases short, with 9 bases between. This CDR3 comprises 11 residues. The CDR3 nucleotides read TGCAGTGCTAGAGAACGGGTGGGGCAGTTCTTC. Its translation: CSARERVGQFF.

The chain carries TRBV9 and TRBJ1-3; 7 bases line up with TRBD1. Germline CDR1 SGDLS, CDR2 YYNGEE. Trimming took 4 bases from V and 0 from J; bases not matched to a gene: 7. CDR3 size: 16 residues. This chain's CDR3 is CASSTRDSGSGNTIYF. In nucleotides, the CDR3 is TGTGCCAGCAGCACACGGGACAGCGGCTCTGGAAACACCATATATTTT.

This chain connects TRBV29-1 to TRBJ2-2; TRBD2 agrees at 10 bases. In germline, CDR1 is SQVTM, CDR2 ANQGSEA. The V gene end was trimmed by 4 bases and the J gene end by 4 bases; junction bases not matched to a gene: 12. CDR3 length: 17 residues. CDR3 region: CSVGLLAGPQSTGELFF. The CDR3 region has the DNA TGCAGCGTTGGACTACTAGCGGGGCCTCAAAGCACCGGGGAGCTGTTTTTT.

The chain combines TRBV5-1 with TRBJ2-7; 10 bases are shared with TRBD2. The CDR3 runs 16 residues. Germline trimming cut 0 bases from V and 5 bases from J; bases unmatched to any gene: 8. Germline V gives CDR1 SGHRS, CDR2 YFSETQ. Written as DNA, the CDR3 is TGCGCCAGCAGCTTGGGGCCCCCAGGGACTAGCGACGAGCAGTACTTC. Protein sequence: CASSLGPPGTSDEQYF.

The chain links TRBV28 to TRBJ1-2; no firm D call. Trimming cost V 6 bases and J 5 bases, with 10 bases left between them. The CDR3 loop spans 12 amino acids. Germline CDR1 MDHEN, CDR2 SYDVKM. In nucleotides, the CDR3 is TGTGCCAGCAGGACTGGGTTTTATGGCTACACCTTC. Translating gives CASRTGFYGYTF.

This chain uses TRBV2 with TRBJ2-5, with 14 bases lining up with TRBD2. Per the germline V gene, CDR1 is SNHLY and CDR2 is FYNNEI. The V gene end was trimmed by 8 bases and the J gene end by 2 bases; junction bases not matched to a gene: 7. The CDR3 runs to 16 residues. The chain's CDR3 is CASVGLAGGTQETQYF. In DNA, the CDR3 is TGTGCCAGCGTTGGACTAGCGGGGGGAACTCAAGAGACCCAGTACTTC.

This sequence joins TRBV11-3 and TRBJ2-1; 16 positions match TRBD2. The V gene end was trimmed by 1 base and the J gene end by 7 bases; junction bases not matched to a gene: 10. CDR3 size: 19 residues. CDR1 is SGHNT, CDR2 YENEEA, per germline. The CDR3 here is CASSLGPGTSGRERNEQFF. CDR3 bases: TGTGCCAGCAGCTTAGGCCCCGGGACTAGCGGGAGGGAGAGGAATGAGCAGTTCTTC.

This clone was seen more than once but under ten times. This rearrangement joins TRBV5-1 to TRBJ1-1, with D possibly being TRBD1 (6 bases). Deletions cut 0 bases from V and 4 bases from J, with 10 bases between. The CDR3 runs 14 residues. Germline values: CDR1 SGHRS, CDR2 YFSETQ. In DNA, the CDR3 is TGCGCCAGCAGCTTGGCAGGGGACGCCACTGAAGCTTTCTTT. Amino acid sequence: CASSLAGDATEAFF.

V is TRBV30 and J is TRBJ1-5; D unclear. CDR1 GTSNPN and CDR2 SVGIG come from the germline V gene (reference sequence). Trimming removed 1 base at V and 0 bases at J, with 10 bases between. The CDR3 contains 15 residues. The CDR3 DNA follows: TGTGCCTGGAGTGCTGGGAGTAGTAGCAATCAGCCCCAGCATTTT. This translates into CAWSAGSSSNQPQHF.

The chain is built from TRBV19 and TRBJ1-1, with 8 bases identical to TRBD1. This CDR3 has 17 amino acids. The germline V gene encodes CDR1 LNHDA and CDR2 SQIVND (reference sequence). V was clipped by 3 bases and J by 2 bases; unmatched bases: 11. In DNA form, the CDR3 reads TGTGCCAGTAGTATGGTGGCAGGGGGCCGCGAAAACACTGAAGCTTTCTTT. Amino acids: CASSMVAGGRENTEAFF.

The J gene is TRBJ1-5, the V gene TRBV19; TRBD1 matches 7 bases. With V trimmed by 1 base and J by 2 bases, 5 bases remained unmatched. The V gene's germline CDR1 is LNHDA and CDR2 SQIVND (reference sequence). This CDR3 is 16 amino acids long. CDR3 nucleotide sequence: TGTGCCAGTAGTATAGGGGTAGGGGGCGGCAATCAGCCCCAGCATTTT. It specifies CASSIGVGGGNQPQHF.

This clone was picked up one time. J is TRBJ1-6 and V is TRBV3-1 (or the pseudogene TRBV3-2); 7 bases are shared with TRBD1. The ends lost 5 bases at V and 6 bases at J; junction bases unmatched: 10. The CDR3 has 16 amino acids. Germline CDR1 is LGHDT and CDR2 is YNNKEL (reference sequence). CDR3 nucleotide sequence: TGTGCCAGCAGCTTACAGGGGCGAATCTCTAATTCACCCCTCCACTTT. This gives the protein CASSLQGRISNSPLHF.

The J gene is TRBJ2-3, the V gene TRBV11-3; TRBD1 might be the D (5 bases). Germline V gene data show CDR1 as SGHNT and CDR2 as YENEEA. V gave up 1 base and J gave up 10 bases, with 12 bases separating them. This CDR3 spans 13 amino acids. The CDR3 sequence is CASSLGPLGPQYF. CDR3 nucleotides: TGTGCCAGCAGCTTAGGTCCCTTGGGGCCGCAGTATTTT.

The V call is TRBV19, the J call TRBJ1-5; maybe TRBD1 (5 bases). V was shortened by 5 bases and J by 2 bases, with 16 bases between the two germline ends. The germline CDR1 and CDR2 sequences are LNHDA and SQIVND (reference sequence). The CDR3 extends over 16 amino acids. The CDR3 coding sequence is TGTGCCAGTAGTCCTTCCGGGGGAGGGGGCAATCAGCCCCAGCATTTT. Translating it yields CASSPSGGGGNQPQHF.

This clone has a single count. This sequence joins TRBV2 and TRBJ2-3, with TRBD2 matching 7 bases. The CDR3 consists of 15 residues. Germline trimming cut 0 bases from V and 2 bases from J; bases unmatched to any gene: 2. Germline CDR1 SNHLY, CDR2 FYNNEI. CDR3 amino acids: CASSEAGGFTDTQYF. The CDR3 region has the DNA TGTGCCAGCAGTGAAGCGGGAGGGTTCACAGATACGCAGTATTTT.

This clone appeared once. The gene calls are TRBV29-1 and TRBJ2-5, with a tentative D call TRBD1 (5 bases). V dropped 3 bases and J dropped 2 bases, with 10 bases sitting between them. The CDR3 has 13 amino acids. The germline gives CDR1 SQVTM, CDR2 ANQGSEA. The CDR3 loop is CSVENRIQETQYF. The CDR3 DNA follows: TGCAGCGTTGAGAACAGGATTCAAGAGACCCAGTACTTC.

V gene TRBV5-6 combines with J gene TRBJ2-2; D unclear. The CDR3 spans 12 residues. The germline gives CDR1 SGHDT, CDR2 YYEEEE. The V end was cut by 1 base, the J end by 7 bases, with 5 bases between. CDR3 loop: CASSLPGGELFF. In DNA, the CDR3 is TGTGCCAGCAGCTTGCCCGGCGGGGAGCTGTTTTTT.